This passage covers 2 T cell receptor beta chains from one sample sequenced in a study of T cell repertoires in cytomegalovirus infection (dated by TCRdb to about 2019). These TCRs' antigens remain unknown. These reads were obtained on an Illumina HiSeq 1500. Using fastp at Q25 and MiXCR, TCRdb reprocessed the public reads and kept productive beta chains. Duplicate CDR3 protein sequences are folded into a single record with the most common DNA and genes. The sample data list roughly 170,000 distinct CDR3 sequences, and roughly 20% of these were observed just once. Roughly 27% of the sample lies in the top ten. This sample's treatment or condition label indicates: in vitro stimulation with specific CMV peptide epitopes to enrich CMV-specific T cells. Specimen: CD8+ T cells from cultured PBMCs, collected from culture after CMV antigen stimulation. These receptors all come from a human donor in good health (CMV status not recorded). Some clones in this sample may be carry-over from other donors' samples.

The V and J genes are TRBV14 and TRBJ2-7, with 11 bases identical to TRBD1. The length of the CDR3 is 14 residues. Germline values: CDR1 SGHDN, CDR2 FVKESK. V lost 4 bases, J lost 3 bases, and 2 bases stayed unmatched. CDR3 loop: CASSPGQGVYEQYF. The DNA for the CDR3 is TGTGCCAGCAGCCCGGGACAGGGGGTCTACGAGCAGTACTTC.

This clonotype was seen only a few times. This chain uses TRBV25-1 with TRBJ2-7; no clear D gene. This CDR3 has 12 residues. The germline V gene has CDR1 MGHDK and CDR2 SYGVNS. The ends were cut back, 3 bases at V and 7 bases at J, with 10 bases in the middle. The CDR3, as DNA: TGTGCCAGCAGTGATCCCGGCATGGAGCAGTACTTC. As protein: CASSDPGMEQYF.